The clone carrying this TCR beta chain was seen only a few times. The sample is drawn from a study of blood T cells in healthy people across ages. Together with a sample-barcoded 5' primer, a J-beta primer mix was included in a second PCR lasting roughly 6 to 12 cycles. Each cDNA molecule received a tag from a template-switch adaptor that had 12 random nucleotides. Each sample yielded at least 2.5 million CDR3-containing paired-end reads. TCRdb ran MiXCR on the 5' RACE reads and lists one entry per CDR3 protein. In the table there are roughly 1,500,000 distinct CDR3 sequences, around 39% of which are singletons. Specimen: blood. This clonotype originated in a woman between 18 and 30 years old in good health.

This chain's CDR3 is CASSGSPAGGGEQYF. In DNA form, the CDR3 reads TGTGCCAGCAGTGGTTCGCCAGCGGGAGGTGGCGAGCAGTACTTC. V and J are TRBV2 and TRBJ2-7, with 9 bases identical to TRBD2. The V gene end was trimmed by 4 bases and the J gene end by 6 bases; junction bases not matched to a gene: 10. This CDR3 is 15 amino acids long. CDR1 SNHLY and CDR2 FYNNEI come from the germline V gene.